The 16 T cell receptor beta chains listed next were all sequenced from one sample in a study of blood T cells in healthy people across ages. PCR was performed a second time for roughly 7 to 12 cycles using a sample-barcoded 5' primer and a J-beta primer mix. TCRdb redid the calling of the 5' RACE reads with MiXCR, one entry per CDR3 protein. The sample carries some 760,000 distinct CDR3 sequences, 25% recorded once. The same sample was also studied in work on T cells of mothers and their children.

Input material: blood. These TCRs come from a boy aged 5 to 17 in good health.

This rearrangement joins TRBV4-1 to TRBJ2-7; possibly TRBD2 for D (5 bases). Germline V gene sequence: CDR1 MGHRA, CDR2 YSYEKL. V lost 0 bases, J lost 2 bases, and 11 bases lay in between. This CDR3 contains 15 residues. The CDR3 here is CASSQEARVAYEQYF. The CDR3 DNA reads as TGCGCCAGCAGCCAAGAAGCGCGGGTAGCCTACGAGCAGTACTTC.

In this sample, this clonotype turned up a few times. The chain uses TRBV20-1 and TRBJ2-7; D is perhaps TRBD1 (5 bases). This CDR3 has 15 residues. The V end lost 0 bases, the J end lost 6 bases, and 18 bases lay between the germline ends. CDR1 and CDR2 from the germline V gene are DFQATT and SNEGSKA (reference sequence). The CDR3 DNA follows: TGCAGTGCTAGAGATCTCTGGCAGGGAAGAGGCGAGCAGTACTTC. It yields the protein CSARDLWQGRGEQYF.

This clonotype has just a few counts. The chain has TRBV28 and TRBJ1-3; D unclear. The CDR3 runs to 18 residues. Between the trimmed V and J ends, which lost 2 bases and 0 bases, there was a span of 17 bases. The germline V gene has CDR1 MDHEN and CDR2 SYDVKM. CDR3 sequence reads: CASSLGREGVLSGNTIYF. The DNA for the CDR3 is TGTGCCAGCAGTTTAGGCCGAGAGGGAGTCCTCTCTGGAAACACCATATATTTT.

The gene calls are TRBV4-3 and TRBJ2-7; 10 positions match TRBD1. V lost 5 bases to trimming and J lost 5 bases; unmatched junction nucleotides: 6. CDR3 size: 14 residues. Germline lookup yields CDR1 LGHNA and CDR2 YSLEER. CDR3 sequence: CASSFGQGVDEQYF. The CDR3 DNA is TGCGCCAGCAGCTTCGGACAGGGGGTCGACGAGCAGTACTTC.

To note about this clonotype: One base away lies a much larger clone, so this may be a sequencing read error. The V call is TRBV5-5, the J call TRBJ2-5; TRBD1 matches 7 bases. Germline values: CDR1 SGHKS, CDR2 YYEKEE (reference sequence). The CDR3 contains 14 residues. CDR3 DNA sequence: TGTGCCGGCAGCTACGGGACAGTCCAAGAGACCCAGTACTTC. Amino acid sequence: CAGSYGTVQETQYF.

There are a few counts of this clonotype. V is TRBV6-2 or TRBV6-3 and J is TRBJ2-5; 14 nucleotides agree with TRBD2. The V and J ends lost 4 bases and 5 bases, in that order; junction bases with no gene match: 9. The CDR3 has 17 amino acids. Germline CDR1 and CDR2: MNHEY and SVGEGT. The CDR3 DNA sequence: TGTGCCAGCAGTTTCCTCCCGACTAGCGGGGGGGATGAGACCCAGTACTTC. Translated, it gives CASSFLPTSGGDETQYF.

This clonotype was picked up one time. At one end, the junction sequence differs from germline, possibly due to a read error. The chain links TRBV20-1 to TRBJ1-1; D is unclear. Looked up from germline, CDR1 is DFQATT and CDR2 is SNEGSKA (reference sequence). The CDR3 totals 11 residues. The CDR3 nucleotides are TGTGCCTCCACTTCGAACACTGAAGCTTTCTTT. Its protein product is CASTSNTEAFF.

This chain links TRBV12-3 or TRBV12-4 with TRBJ1-1; D gene unclear. V was clipped by 5 bases and J by 1 base, with 14 bases between them. This CDR3 contains 15 residues. The CDR3 nucleotides are TGTGCCAGCAGTCCCGCTCGGGGATCGAACACTGAAGCTTTCTTT. Encoded protein: CASSPARGSNTEAFF.

This sequence joins TRBV6-5 and TRBJ2-5; D possibly corresponds to TRBD2 (6 bases). Looked up from germline, CDR1 is MNHEY and CDR2 is SVGAGI. The CDR3 is 14 residues long. V shed 5 bases and J shed 3 bases, with 13 bases lying between them. For the CDR3, the DNA is TGTGCCAGCAGTCCTCCGGGACTGAAAGAGACCCAGTACTTC. It yields the protein CASSPPGLKETQYF.

The rearrangement links TRBV7-2 to TRBJ2-4; no firm D call. V was clipped by 3 bases and J by 0 bases, with 15 bases between them. Germline CDR1 SGHTA, CDR2 FQGNSA. The CDR3 is made up of 17 amino acids. The CDR3 nucleotides read TGTGCCAGCAGCTTGCCCATCGGTTCGGGAGCCAAAAACATTCAGTACTTC. Translating it yields CASSLPIGSGAKNIQYF.

The J gene is TRBJ2-5, the V gene TRBV5-6; possible D gene TRBD1, 5 bases. Trimming took off 1 base at V and 5 bases at J, with 12 bases between the two ends. CDR1 is SGHDT and CDR2 is YYEEEE in the germline V gene. This CDR3 has 14 amino acids. The DNA for the CDR3 is TGTGCCAGCAGCTTGACTCGACAGAAGGAGACCCAGTACTTC. Amino acids: CASSLTRQKETQYF. Using reference TRBV5-6 and TRBJ2-5 for the parts outside the CDR3, the full variable domain is DAGVTQSPTHLIKTRGQQVTLRCSPKSGHDTVSWYQQALGQGPQFIFQYYEEEERQRGNFPDRFSGHQFPNYSSELNVNALLLGDSALYLCASSLTRQKETQYFGPGTRLLVL.

To note about this clonotype: The junction departs from the called germline gene at one end, perhaps through a read error. CDR3 residues: CSARDTAGASHEQYF. For the CDR3, the DNA is TGCAGTGCTAGAGATACGGCGGGGGCCTCCCACGAGCAGTACTTC. The chain has TRBV20-1 and TRBJ2-7; TRBD2 is a possible D gene (7 bases). The germline gives CDR1 DFQATT, CDR2 SNEGSKA (reference sequence). The CDR3 covers 15 residues.

The chain carries TRBV28 and TRBJ2-5, with TRBD2 matching 10 bases. The CDR3 loop spans 14 amino acids. Germline CDR1 MDHEN, CDR2 SYDVKM. The trim removed 2 bases at V and 11 bases at J, leaving 8 bases unmatched. The CDR3 loop is CASSLGPAGGPQYF. As DNA, the CDR3 is TGTGCCAGCAGTTTAGGGCCAGCGGGAGGGCCTCAGTACTTC.

V gene TRBV9 combines with J gene TRBJ2-5; the D is unclear. Germline CDR1 and CDR2: SGDLS and YYNGEE. The length of the CDR3 is 14 residues. V dropped 2 bases and J dropped 0 bases, with 8 bases sitting between them. The CDR3 sequence is CASSVARNQETQYF. The CDR3 DNA reads as TGTGCCAGCAGCGTTGCACGGAACCAAGAGACCCAGTACTTC.

This clonotype has more than one count but fewer than ten. This rearrangement joins TRBV25-1 to TRBJ2-5; D not resolved. The DNA end is a closer match to TRBJ2-7, so the J assignment may be wrong. The CDR3 contains 11 residues. Germline CDR1 is MGHDK and CDR2 is SYGVNS. The CDR3 DNA follows: TGTGCCGCGTCAGTAATCAACGAGCAGTACTTC. As protein: CAASVINEQYF.

This clonotype has a handful of counts. V gene TRBV4-3 combines with J gene TRBJ1-1; 7 positions match TRBD1. This CDR3 spans 15 amino acids. With V trimmed by 2 bases and J by 3 bases, 6 bases remained unmatched. Looked up from germline, CDR1 is LGHNA and CDR2 is YSLEER. In DNA form, the CDR3 reads TGCGCCAGCAGCCAATCCAGGGGGTTAGACACTGAAGCTTTCTTT. It encodes CASSQSRGLDTEAFF.